These T cell receptor beta chains were read from a single sample in a study of blood T cell repertoires in COVID-19. Profiled with immunoSEQ multiplex PCR; TCRdb holds only in-frame clones, not every one. In the table there are about 190,000 clones, around four fifths of which are singletons. The sequencing input was peripheral blood. All receptors come from a woman in her twenties or thirties with acute or convalescent COVID-19. The CDR3 runs from the conserved cysteine through the conserved F or W. Fields, in order: clone size, V gene, D gene, J gene, CDR3 protein, CDR3 DNA. D genes are given only for firm matches. Size values are once, few and many counts, or a class for expanded clones, and some rows have none.

clone size: .
V gene: TRBV5-1
D gene: .
J gene: TRBJ1-6
CDR3 protein: CASSLGGGNTNSPLHF
CDR3 DNA: TGCGCCAGCAGCTTAGGCGGGGGCAATACCAATTCACCCCTCCACTTT

clone size: .
V gene: TRBV2
D gene: .
J gene: TRBJ2-7
CDR3 protein: CASSVEQSSYEQYF
CDR3 DNA: TGTGCCAGCAGTGTTGAACAAAGCTCCTACGAGCAGTACTTC

clone size: few
V gene: TRBV13
D gene: .
J gene: TRBJ1-6
CDR3 protein: CASRPQGSSPLHF
CDR3 DNA: TGTGCCAGCAGGCCGCAGGGGAGTTCACCCCTCCACTTT

clone size: .
V gene: TRBV15
D gene: TRBD2
J gene: TRBJ2-3
CDR3 protein: CATSRLKTGQRTSGRRKDTQYF
CDR3 DNA: TGTGCCACCAGCAGACTAAAGACAGGGCAAAGAACTAGCGGGAGGCGAAAAGATACGCAGTATTTT

clone size: .
V gene: TRBV14
D gene: TRBD1
J gene: TRBJ2-3
CDR3 protein: CASSPGTGGTDTQYF
CDR3 DNA: TGTGCCAGCAGCCCCGGGACAGGGGGCACAGATACGCAGTATTTT

clone size: .
V gene: TRBV11-3
D gene: TRBD2
J gene: TRBJ2-5
CDR3 protein: CASSPKPSGSWSETQYF
CDR3 DNA: TGTGCCAGCAGCCCCAAGCCTAGCGGGAGCTGGAGTGAGACCCAGTACTTC

clone size: once
V gene: TRBV9
D gene: TRBD1
J gene: TRBJ2-2
CDR3 protein: CASSATGTGELFF
CDR3 DNA: TGTGCCAGCAGTGCGACAGGGACCGGGGAGCTGTTTTTT

clone size: .
V gene: TRBV9
D gene: TRBD2
J gene: TRBJ2-3
CDR3 protein: CASSAGLARDTQYF
CDR3 DNA: TGTGCCAGCAGCGCGGGACTAGCAAGAGATACGCAGTATTTT

clone size: .
V gene: TRBV28
D gene: TRBD2
J gene: TRBJ2-1
CDR3 protein: CASSLGLAGGKAIHNEQFF
CDR3 DNA: TGTGCCAGCAGTCTCGGACTAGCGGGAGGGAAGGCTATTCACAATGAGCAGTTCTTC

clone size: .
V gene: TRBV7-2
D gene: .
J gene: TRBJ2-7
CDR3 protein: CASSLGTAPSREQYF
CDR3 DNA: TGTGCCAGCAGCTTAGGGACAGCCCCCTCACGCGAGCAGTACTTC

clone size: .
V gene: TRBV27
D gene: .
J gene: TRBJ2-7
CDR3 protein: CASSLAPGEQYF
CDR3 DNA: TGTGCCAGCAGTTTAGCCCCAGGAGAGCAGTACTTC

clone size: .
V gene: TRBV5-6
D gene: TRBD2
J gene: TRBJ2-3
CDR3 protein: CASSLGELRLAHTDTQYF
CDR3 DNA: TGTGCCAGCAGCTTGGGGGAATTGAGACTAGCCCACACAGATACGCAGTATTTT

clone size: .
V gene: TRBV6-1
D gene: TRBD1
J gene: TRBJ1-5
CDR3 protein: CASSDGTGGRQPQHF
CDR3 DNA: TGTGCCAGCAGTGACGGGACAGGGGGCCGGCAGCCCCAGCATTTT

clone size: .
V gene: TRBV6-2/TRBV6-3
D gene: .
J gene: TRBJ2-5
CDR3 protein: CASSYSGLGQETQYF
CDR3 DNA: TGTGCCAGCAGTTACTCGGGGCTAGGTCAAGAGACCCAGTACTTC

clone size: .
V gene: TRBV5-1
D gene: .
J gene: TRBJ2-3
CDR3 protein: CASSLAPGRGTDTQYF
CDR3 DNA: TGCGCCAGCAGCTTGGCCCCCGGTCGGGGCACAGATACGCAGTATTTT

clone size: .
V gene: TRBV19
D gene: .
J gene: TRBJ1-5
CDR3 protein: CASSFQRRGSNQPQHF
CDR3 DNA: TGTGCCAGTAGTTTCCAGCGAAGGGGGAGCAATCAGCCCCAGCATTTT

clone size: .
V gene: TRBV4-3
D gene: .
J gene: TRBJ1-4
CDR3 protein: CASSQESGNNEKLFF
CDR3 DNA: TGCGCCAGCAGCCAAGAAAGCGGGAATAATGAAAAACTGTTTTTT

clone size: .
V gene: TRBV6-5
D gene: TRBD1
J gene: TRBJ1-2
CDR3 protein: CASSYAAGGYGYTF
CDR3 DNA: TGTGCCAGCAGTTACGCGGCAGGGGGCTATGGCTACACCTTC

clone size: .
V gene: TRBV14
D gene: TRBD1
J gene: TRBJ2-1
CDR3 protein: CASSLGTGPRSYNEQFF
CDR3 DNA: TGTGCCAGCAGCCTCGGGACAGGGCCTAGGTCCTACAATGAGCAGTTCTTC

clone size: .
V gene: TRBV18
D gene: .
J gene: TRBJ1-4
CDR3 protein: CASSPERALNEKLFF
CDR3 DNA: TGTGCCAGCTCACCAGAAAGAGCCCTTAATGAAAAACTGTTTTTT

clone size: .
V gene: TRBV9
D gene: TRBD1
J gene: TRBJ1-2
CDR3 protein: CASSARAAGGGYGYTF
CDR3 DNA: TGTGCCAGCAGCGCGAGGGCGGCAGGGGGCGGGTATGGCTACACCTTC

clone size: .
V gene: TRBV29-1
D gene: .
J gene: TRBJ1-1
CDR3 protein: CSVETGRGTYEAFF
CDR3 DNA: TGCAGCGTTGAAACCGGCCGGGGTACCTATGAAGCTTTCTTT

clone size: .
V gene: TRBV7-2
D gene: .
J gene: TRBJ2-5
CDR3 protein: CASSLVGGSGETQYF
CDR3 DNA: TGTGCCAGCAGCTTAGTCGGCGGTTCCGGGGAGACCCAGTACTTC

clone size: .
V gene: TRBV27
D gene: .
J gene: TRBJ1-1
CDR3 protein: CASSFNPSYNTEAFF
CDR3 DNA: TGTGCCAGCAGTTTTAATCCTTCCTACAACACTGAAGCTTTCTTT

clone size: .
V gene: TRBV9
D gene: TRBD1
J gene: TRBJ1-3
CDR3 protein: CASSADRGLAGNTIYF
CDR3 DNA: TGTGCCAGCAGCGCCGACAGGGGGCTGGCTGGAAACACCATATATTTT

clone size: .
V gene: TRBV29-1
D gene: TRBD2
J gene: TRBJ2-7
CDR3 protein: CSTLGLAVPGEQYF
CDR3 DNA: TGCAGTACCCTCGGACTAGCGGTCCCCGGTGAGCAGTACTTC

clone size: .
V gene: TRBV19
D gene: .
J gene: TRBJ2-2
CDR3 protein: CASSIGARNTGELFF
CDR3 DNA: TGTGCCAGTAGTATAGGGGCCAGAAACACCGGGGAGCTGTTTTTT

clone size: .
V gene: TRBV15
D gene: TRBD1
J gene: TRBJ2-2
CDR3 protein: CATSRDQGARTGELFF
CDR3 DNA: TGTGCCACCAGCAGAGATCAGGGGGCGAGGACCGGGGAGCTGTTTTTT

clone size: .
V gene: TRBV19
D gene: .
J gene: TRBJ1-2
CDR3 protein: CASSHKYGYTF
CDR3 DNA: TGTGCCAGTAGTCACAAGTATGGCTACACCTTC

clone size: .
V gene: TRBV6-2/TRBV6-3
D gene: .
J gene: TRBJ1-1
CDR3 protein: CASSFPGLNTEAFF
CDR3 DNA: TGTGCCAGCAGTTTTCCGGGACTCAACACTGAAGCTTTCTTT

clone size: few
V gene: TRBV14
D gene: TRBD2
J gene: TRBJ2-3
CDR3 protein: CASMQRGGSTDTQYF
CDR3 DNA: TGTGCCAGCATGCAGCGGGGGGGGAGCACAGATACGCAGTATTTT

clone size: .
V gene: TRBV5-6
D gene: .
J gene: TRBJ1-1
CDR3 protein: CASSLGDTEAFF
CDR3 DNA: TGTGCCAGCAGCTTGGGAGACACTGAAGCTTTCTTT

clone size: .
V gene: TRBV6-1
D gene: TRBD1
J gene: TRBJ2-4
CDR3 protein: CASSEGGQEEVLAKNIQYF
CDR3 DNA: TGTGCCAGCAGTGAAGGGGGACAGGAGGAAGTTTTAGCCAAAAACATTCAGTACTTC

clone size: .
V gene: TRBV30
D gene: .
J gene: TRBJ1-1
CDR3 protein: CAWSPKRGFTEAFF
CDR3 DNA: TGTGCCTGGAGTCCTAAAAGGGGTTTTACTGAAGCTTTCTTT

clone size: .
V gene: TRBV5-1
D gene: TRBD1
J gene: TRBJ2-3
CDR3 protein: CASSFATGGPDTQYF
CDR3 DNA: TGCGCCAGCAGCTTTGCTACAGGGGGCCCAGATACGCAGTATTTT

clone size: .
V gene: TRBV7-9
D gene: .
J gene: TRBJ1-1
CDR3 protein: CASRARGRGMNTEAFF
CDR3 DNA: TGTGCCAGCAGGGCGAGGGGCAGGGGAATGAACACTGAAGCTTTCTTT

clone size: .
V gene: TRBV6-5
D gene: TRBD1
J gene: TRBJ1-6
CDR3 protein: CASSLQGAVDSPLHF
CDR3 DNA: TGTGCCAGCAGTCTACAGGGGGCTGTCGATTCACCCCTCCACTTT

clone size: .
V gene: TRBV6-1
D gene: .
J gene: TRBJ1-5
CDR3 protein: CASSDGGPQHF
CDR3 DNA: TGTGCCAGCAGTGACGGGGGGCCCCAGCATTTT

clone size: .
V gene: TRBV11-1
D gene: .
J gene: TRBJ2-2
CDR3 protein: CASSFLWTGGTGELFF
CDR3 DNA: .

clone size: .
V gene: TRBV19
D gene: TRBD2
J gene: TRBJ2-5
CDR3 protein: CATRYGGSQETQYF
CDR3 DNA: TGTGCCACCCGCTACGGGGGGAGCCAAGAGACCCAGTACTTC

clone size: .
V gene: TRBV6-5
D gene: .
J gene: TRBJ1-1
CDR3 protein: CATQYSGVNTEAFF
CDR3 DNA: TGTGCCACCCAATACTCTGGTGTGAACACTGAAGCTTTCTTT

clone size: .
V gene: TRBV9
D gene: .
J gene: TRBJ2-2
CDR3 protein: CASSPTGQLTGELFF
CDR3 DNA: TGTGCCAGCAGCCCTACGGGTCAACTCACCGGGGAGCTGTTTTTT

clone size: .
V gene: TRBV28
D gene: .
J gene: TRBJ1-3
CDR3 protein: CATLTVSGNTIYF
CDR3 DNA: TGTGCCACCCTGACAGTCTCTGGAAACACCATATATTTT

clone size: .
V gene: TRBV28
D gene: TRBD1
J gene: TRBJ1-2
CDR3 protein: CATEDRAYGYTF
CDR3 DNA: TGTGCCACCGAAGACAGGGCGTATGGCTACACCTTC

clone size: .
V gene: TRBV6-5
D gene: .
J gene: TRBJ2-1
CDR3 protein: CASSYSGGRTKQFF
CDR3 DNA: TGTGCCAGCAGTTACTCCGGAGGGAGGACAAAGCAGTTCTTC

clone size: .
V gene: TRBV5-6
D gene: .
J gene: TRBJ1-5
CDR3 protein: CASSERQAASNQPQHF
CDR3 DNA: TGTGCCAGCAGCGAGAGACAGGCAGCTAGCAATCAGCCCCAGCATTTT

clone size: .
V gene: TRBV29-1
D gene: .
J gene: TRBJ1-1
CDR3 protein: CSASNRQANTEAFF
CDR3 DNA: TGCAGCGCCTCAAATCGGCAGGCGAACACTGAAGCTTTCTTT

clone size: .
V gene: TRBV15
D gene: TRBD2
J gene: TRBJ2-5
CDR3 protein: CATSGLARETQYF
CDR3 DNA: TGTGCCACCAGCGGACTAGCACGGGAGACCCAGTACTTC

clone size: .
V gene: TRBV9
D gene: TRBD1
J gene: TRBJ2-2
CDR3 protein: CASSGGTGGTGELFF
CDR3 DNA: TGTGCCAGCAGCGGTGGGACAGGGGGCACCGGGGAGCTGTTTTTT

clone size: .
V gene: TRBV19
D gene: .
J gene: TRBJ1-2
CDR3 protein: CASSITGVDGYTF
CDR3 DNA: TGTGCCAGTAGTATCACCGGGGTCGATGGCTACACCTTC

clone size: .
V gene: TRBV30
D gene: .
J gene: TRBJ1-2
CDR3 protein: CAWSVWVRVGGGYTF
CDR3 DNA: TGTGCCTGGAGTGTGTGGGTGCGGGTCGGCGGTGGCTACACCTTC

clone size: .
V gene: TRBV7-8
D gene: .
J gene: TRBJ1-1
CDR3 protein: CASSLGAGKTEAFF
CDR3 DNA: TGTGCCAGCAGCTTAGGGGCAGGGAAGACTGAAGCTTTCTTT